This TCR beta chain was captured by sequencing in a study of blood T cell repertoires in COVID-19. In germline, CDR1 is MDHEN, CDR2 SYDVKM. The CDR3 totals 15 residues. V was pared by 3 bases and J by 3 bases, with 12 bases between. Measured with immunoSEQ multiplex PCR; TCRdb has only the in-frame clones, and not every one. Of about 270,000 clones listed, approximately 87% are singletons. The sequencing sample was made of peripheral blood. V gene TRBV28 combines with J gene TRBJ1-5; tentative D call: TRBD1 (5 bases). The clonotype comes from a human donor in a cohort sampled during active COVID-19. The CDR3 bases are TGTGCCAGCAGTTTTCCCGACAGACCCAATCAGCCCCAGCATTTT. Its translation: CASSFPDRPNQPQHF.